This TCR beta chain came from a study of T cell responses to AZD1222 COVID-19 vaccine. This clone turned up a few times. The CDR3 has 13 residues. Trimming cost V 3 bases and J 6 bases; bases outside gene matches: 3. TCRdb's copy holds only in-frame clones and misses some; the assay was immunoSEQ multiplex PCR. The data hold more than 95,000 clones, with about 89% observed a single time. V usage is TRBV12-3 or TRBV12-4 and J usage is TRBJ1-1; 8 bases fit TRBD1. The source is an adult in good health. Sequenced material: peripheral blood, taken on day 0 of AZD1222 vaccination. Here the CDR3 DNA reads TGTGCCAGCAGTTTTCTACAGGGGGCTGAAGCTTTCTTT. Translating it yields CASSFLQGAEAFF.